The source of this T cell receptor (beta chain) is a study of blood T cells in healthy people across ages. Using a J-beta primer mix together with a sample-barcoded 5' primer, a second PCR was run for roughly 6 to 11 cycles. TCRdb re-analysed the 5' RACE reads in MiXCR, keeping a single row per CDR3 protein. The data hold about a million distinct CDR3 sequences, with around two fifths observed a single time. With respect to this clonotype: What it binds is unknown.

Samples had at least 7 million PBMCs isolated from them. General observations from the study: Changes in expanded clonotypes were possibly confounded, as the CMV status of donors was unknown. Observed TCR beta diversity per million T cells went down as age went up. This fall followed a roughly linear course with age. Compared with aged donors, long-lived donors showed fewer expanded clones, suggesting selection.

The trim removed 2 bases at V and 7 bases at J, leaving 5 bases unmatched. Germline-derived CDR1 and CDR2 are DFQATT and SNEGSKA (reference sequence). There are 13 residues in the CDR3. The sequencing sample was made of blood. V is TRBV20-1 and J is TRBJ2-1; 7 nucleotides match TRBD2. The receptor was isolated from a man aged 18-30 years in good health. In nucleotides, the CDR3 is TGCAGTGCTAGACCACGGGGGGATAATGAGCAGTTCTTC. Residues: CSARPRGDNEQFF.